One sample yielded the 13 T cell receptor beta chains listed below, sequenced in a study of blood T cell repertoires in COVID-19. Generated by immunoSEQ multiplex PCR, the TCRdb table keeps only in-frame clones and is missing some. Of about 380,000 clones in the sample, about 80% are singletons; the top ten hold more than 0.95%. Sample: peripheral blood. These receptors originate from a human donor with acute or convalescent COVID-19. The donor label of this sample is uncertain.

V is TRBV18 and J is TRBJ2-1; 11 bases are shared with TRBD2. Germline V CDR1 and CDR2: KGHSH, LQKENI. CDR3 size: 15 residues. V gave up 3 bases and J gave up 9 bases; unmatched junction bases: 7. The DNA for the CDR3 is TGTGCCAGCTCACCGGGGACAGGGACTAGCGGTGAGCAGTTCTTC. The encoded protein is CASSPGTGTSGEQFF.

A single count supports this clone. The chain is built from TRBV5-1 and TRBJ1-1; 9 bases are shared with TRBD1. The CDR3 totals 14 residues. Trimming at V came to 5 bases and at J to 4 bases, leaving 6 bases not matched to a gene. CDR1 and CDR2 (germline): SGHRS, YFSETQ. The CDR3 DNA reads TGCGCCAGCAGTTCCGGGACAGGGATCACTGAAGCTTTCTTT. Translation gives CASSSGTGITEAFF.

The CDR3 here is CASSGEASYNEQFF. In DNA form, the CDR3 reads TGTGCCAGCAGCGGTGAAGCATCCTACAATGAGCAGTTCTTC. The chain combines TRBV5-4 with TRBJ2-1; no clear D. The length of the CDR3 is 14 residues. Germline V gives CDR1 SGHNT, CDR2 YYREEE (reference sequence). V lost 4 bases to trimming and J lost 1 base, with 9 bases between them. Together with reference TRBV5-4 and TRBJ2-1, the CDR3 gives the full variable domain: ETGVTQSPTHLIKTRGQQVTLRCSSQSGHNTVSWYQQALGQGPQFIFQYYREEENGRGNFPPRFSGLQFPNYSSELNVNALELDDSALYLCASSGEASYNEQFFGPGTRLTVL.

This clone was observed a few times. The V call is TRBV20-1, the J call TRBJ2-3, with unresolved D. The CDR3 spans 10 residues. With 6 bases removed from V and 3 bases from J, the gap between germline ends came to 4 bases. Germline CDR1 reads DFQATT; CDR2 reads SNEGSKA (reference sequence). The CDR3: CSATTDTQYF. In DNA, the CDR3 is TGCAGTGCGACTACAGATACGCAGTATTTT.

The chain couples TRBV19 to TRBJ2-1, with TRBD2 matching over 14 bases. This CDR3 spans 17 amino acids. V trimming: 4 bases; J trimming: 4 bases; junction bases outside the gene matches: 6. CDR1 is LNHDA, CDR2 SQIVND, per germline (reference sequence). The CDR3 loop reads CASSTTSGRARYNEQFF. The CDR3 nucleotides are TGTGCCAGTAGTACGACTAGCGGGAGGGCCCGGTACAATGAGCAGTTCTTC.

In this sample, this clone turned up a few times. The chain employs TRBV28 and TRBJ1-2, with D possibly matching TRBD1 (6 bases). The CDR3 runs to 13 residues. The V and J ends lost 7 bases and 5 bases respectively, with 14 bases between them. Per the germline V gene, CDR1 is MDHEN and CDR2 is SYDVKM. CDR3 sequence: CASTPDSVYGYTF. CDR3 DNA sequence: TGTGCCAGCACCCCGGACAGCGTTTATGGCTACACCTTC.

The CDR3 region has the DNA TGCGCCAGCAGCCAGAAGTGGGACAGGGCCTACGAGCAGTACTTC. Its protein product is CASSQKWDRAYEQYF. The genes are TRBV4-1 and TRBJ2-7; 9 bases agree with TRBD1. The V gene's germline CDR1 is MGHRA and CDR2 YSYEKL. With 3 bases clipped from V and 2 bases from J, the junction kept 5 bases outside the gene matches. The CDR3 runs 15 residues.

The J gene is TRBJ1-4, the V gene TRBV6-5; D is unresolved. Germline V CDR1 and CDR2: MNHEY, SVGAGI. V lost 0 bases to trimming and J lost 7 bases, with 12 bases between them. The CDR3 length is 15 residues. As DNA, the CDR3 is TGTGCCAGCAGTTACTCGAACAGATTTGGTGAAAAACTGTTTTTT. It specifies CASSYSNRFGEKLFF.

The V call is TRBV3-1 (or the pseudogene TRBV3-2), the J call TRBJ2-7; TRBD1 matches at 8 bases. V dropped 0 bases and J dropped 5; count of bases not matched to a gene: 6. The CDR3 is 15 residues long. Germline assignment: CDR1 LGHDT and CDR2 YNNKEL (reference sequence). For the CDR3, the DNA is TGTGCCAGCAGCCAAGATCGCAGGGGGCCGGACGAGCAGTACTTC. Amino acid sequence: CASSQDRRGPDEQYF.

The chain carries TRBV29-1 and TRBJ2-7; 8 bases agree with TRBD1. CDR1 SQVTM and CDR2 ANQGSEA come from the germline V gene. V was clipped by 3 bases and J by 0 bases; unmatched bases: 4. The CDR3 is 14 residues long. CDR3 region: CSVDSGTGSYEQYF. CDR3 DNA sequence: TGCAGCGTTGACTCCGGGACAGGCTCCTACGAGCAGTACTTC.

The chain uses TRBV23-1 and TRBJ2-5; D remains ambiguous. TRBV23-1 is filed as an ORF, its function uncertain. V shed 2 bases and J shed 0 bases, with 7 bases lying between them. The CDR3 loop spans 14 amino acids. CDR3 coding DNA: TGCGCCAGCAGTCAAGCCGACAACCAAGAGACCCAGTACTTC. Protein: CASSQADNQETQYF.

This chain joins TRBV6-5 and TRBJ1-5; 7 positions match TRBD1. Trimming at V came to 6 bases and at J to 11 bases, leaving 16 bases not matched to a gene. CDR3 length: 15 residues. CDR1 and CDR2 from the germline V gene are MNHEY and SVGAGI. The CDR3, as DNA: TGTGCCAGCAGAAGAACAGGGGTTCAGGTCGCGGCCCAGCATTTT. Translated, it gives CASRRTGVQVAAQHF.

The chain uses TRBV5-8 and TRBJ1-1; 7 bases are shared with TRBD1. The germline V gene has CDR1 SGHTS and CDR2 YDEGEE. The CDR3 totals 15 residues. Trimming cost V 4 bases and J 11 bases; bases outside gene matches: 17. The CDR3 loop reads CASSRTGTAQLRAFF. The CDR3, as DNA: TGTGCCAGCAGCAGAACCGGGACAGCACAACTGCGGGCTTTCTTT.